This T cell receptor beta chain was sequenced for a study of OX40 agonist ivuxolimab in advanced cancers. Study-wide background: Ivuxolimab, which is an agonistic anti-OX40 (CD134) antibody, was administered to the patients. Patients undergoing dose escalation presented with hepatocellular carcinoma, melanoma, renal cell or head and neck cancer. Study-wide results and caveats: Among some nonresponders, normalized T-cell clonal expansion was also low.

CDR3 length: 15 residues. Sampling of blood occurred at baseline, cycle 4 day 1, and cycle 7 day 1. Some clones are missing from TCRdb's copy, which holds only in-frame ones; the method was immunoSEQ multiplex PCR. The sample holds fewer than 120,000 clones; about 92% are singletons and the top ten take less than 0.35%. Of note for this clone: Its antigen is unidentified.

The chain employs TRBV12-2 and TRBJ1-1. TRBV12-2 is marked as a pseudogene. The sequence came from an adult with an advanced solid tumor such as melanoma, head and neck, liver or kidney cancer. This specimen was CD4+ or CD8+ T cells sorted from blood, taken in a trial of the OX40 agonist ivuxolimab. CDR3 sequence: CASRLARGRTTEAFF. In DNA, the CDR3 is TGTGCAAGTCGCTTAGCGAGGGGGAGGACCACTGAAGCTTTCTTT.